In its sample, the clone carrying this T cell receptor beta chain was seen a few times. Its antigen is not known. The sample is drawn from a study of T-cell memory formation after mild COVID-19. Study information: Most TCR clusters belonged to a single donor. Study-wide findings and caveats: Pre-infection memory already had some responding clones, implying cross-reactive memory joined.

TCRdb reanalysed the 5' RACE reads using MiXCR and keeps one entry per CDR3 protein. The table includes around 410,000 distinct CDR3 sequences, 20% to 30% detected once. Looked up from germline, CDR1 is MGHDK and CDR2 is SYGVNS. The V gene lost 2 bases and the J gene lost 0 bases, with 13 bases spanning the gap. This CDR3 spans 16 amino acids. This TCR derives from an adult woman who had mild COVID-19 (a few samples of this study predate the infection). Cell type and time point are not known. The rearrangement uses TRBV25-1 and TRBJ2-5; D might be TRBD2 (5 bases). Sequencing was carried out using PBMCs or a T cell subset sorted from them (not recorded which). CDR3 sequence reads: CASSELGAGYQETQYF. CDR3 DNA: TGTGCCAGCAGTGAACTGGGAGCAGGCTACCAAGAGACCCAGTACTTC.